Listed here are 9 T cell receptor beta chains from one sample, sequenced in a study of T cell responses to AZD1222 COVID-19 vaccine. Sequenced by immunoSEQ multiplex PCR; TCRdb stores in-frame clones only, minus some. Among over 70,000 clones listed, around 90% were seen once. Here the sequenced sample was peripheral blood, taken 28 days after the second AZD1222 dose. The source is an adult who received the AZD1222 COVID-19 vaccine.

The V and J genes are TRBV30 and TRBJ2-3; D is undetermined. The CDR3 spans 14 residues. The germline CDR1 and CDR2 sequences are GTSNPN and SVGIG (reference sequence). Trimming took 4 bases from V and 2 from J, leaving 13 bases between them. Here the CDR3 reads CAWNVGSLTDTQYF. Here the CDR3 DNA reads TGTGCCTGGAACGTAGGATCGCTCACAGATACGCAGTATTTT.

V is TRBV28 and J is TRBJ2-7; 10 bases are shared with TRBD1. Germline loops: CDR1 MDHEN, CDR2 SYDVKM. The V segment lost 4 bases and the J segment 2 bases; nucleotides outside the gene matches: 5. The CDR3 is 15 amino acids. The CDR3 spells CASSSGQGRAYEQYF. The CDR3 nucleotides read TGTGCCAGCAGTTCGGGACAGGGGCGGGCCTACGAGCAGTACTTC. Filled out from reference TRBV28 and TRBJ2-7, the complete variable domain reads DVKVTQSSRYLVKRTGEKVFLECVQDMDHENMFWYRQDPGLGLRLIYFSYDVKMKEKGDIPEGYSVSREKKERFSLILESASTNQTSMYLCASSSGQGRAYEQYFGPGTRLTVT.

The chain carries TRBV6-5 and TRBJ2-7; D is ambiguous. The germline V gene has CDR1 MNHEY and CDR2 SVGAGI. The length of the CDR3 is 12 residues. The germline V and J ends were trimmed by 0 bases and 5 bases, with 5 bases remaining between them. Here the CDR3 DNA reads TGTGCCAGCAGTTACTCCCCGCACGAGCAGTACTTC. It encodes CASSYSPHEQYF.

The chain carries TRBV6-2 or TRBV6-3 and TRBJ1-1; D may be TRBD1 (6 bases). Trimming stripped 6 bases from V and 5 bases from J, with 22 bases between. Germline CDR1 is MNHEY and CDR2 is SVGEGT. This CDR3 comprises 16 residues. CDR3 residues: CASSRFAGALFTEAFF. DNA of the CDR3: TGTGCCAGCAGCCGCTTTGCAGGGGCACTTTTTACTGAAGCTTTCTTT.

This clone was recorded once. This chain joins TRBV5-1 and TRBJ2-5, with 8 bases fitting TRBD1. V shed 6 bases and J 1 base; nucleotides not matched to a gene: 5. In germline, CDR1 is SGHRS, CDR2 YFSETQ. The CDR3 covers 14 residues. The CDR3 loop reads CASNQGQGQETQYF. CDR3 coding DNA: TGCGCCAGCAACCAAGGACAGGGCCAAGAGACCCAGTACTTC.

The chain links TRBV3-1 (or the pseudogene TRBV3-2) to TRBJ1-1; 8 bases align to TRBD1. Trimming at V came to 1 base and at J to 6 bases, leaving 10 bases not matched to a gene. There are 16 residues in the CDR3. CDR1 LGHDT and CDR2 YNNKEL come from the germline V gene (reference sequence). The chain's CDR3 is CASSQVGGQASSEAFF. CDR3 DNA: TGTGCCAGCAGCCAAGTCGGGGGACAGGCGTCGTCTGAAGCTTTCTTT.

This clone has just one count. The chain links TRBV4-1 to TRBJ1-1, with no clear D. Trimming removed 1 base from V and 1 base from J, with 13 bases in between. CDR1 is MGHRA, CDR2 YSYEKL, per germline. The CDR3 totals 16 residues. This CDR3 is CASSQGNGFGNTEAFF. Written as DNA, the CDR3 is TGCGCCAGCAGCCAAGGTAATGGATTCGGGAACACTGAAGCTTTCTTT.

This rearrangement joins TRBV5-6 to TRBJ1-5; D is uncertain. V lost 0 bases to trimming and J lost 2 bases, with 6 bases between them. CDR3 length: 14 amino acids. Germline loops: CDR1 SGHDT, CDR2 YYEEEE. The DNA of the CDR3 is TGTGCCAGCAGCTTGGGTCGACGCAATCAGCCCCAGCATTTT. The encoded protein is CASSLGRRNQPQHF.

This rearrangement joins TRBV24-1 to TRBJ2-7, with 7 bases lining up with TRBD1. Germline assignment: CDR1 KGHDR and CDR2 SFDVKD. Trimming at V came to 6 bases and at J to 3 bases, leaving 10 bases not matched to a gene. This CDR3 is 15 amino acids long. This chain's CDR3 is CATSHEGTVGYEQYV. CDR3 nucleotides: TGTGCCACCAGTCATGAAGGGACAGTAGGCTACGAGCAGTACGTC.